These 6 T cell receptor beta chains came from one sample sequenced in a study of blood T cell repertoires in COVID-19. Some clones are missing from TCRdb's copy, which holds only in-frame ones; the method was immunoSEQ multiplex PCR. The data show about 480,000 clones, with approximately 88% seen just once and over 1.5% held by the top ten. Sequences were obtained from PBMCs or T cells enriched from blood (not recorded which). These receptor sequences come from a middle-aged woman who had recovered from COVID-19.

This chain uses TRBV7-2 with TRBJ2-1, with a tentative D call TRBD1 (5 bases). The germline V and J ends were trimmed by 7 bases and 5 bases, with 15 bases remaining between them. Germline values: CDR1 SGHTA, CDR2 FQGNSA. This CDR3 is 14 amino acids long. CDR3 residues: CASNDQGANNEQFF. CDR3 nucleotide sequence: TGTGCCAGCAACGACCAGGGCGCGAACAATGAGCAGTTCTTC.

The chain uses TRBV6-5 and TRBJ1-1; no definite D call. The CDR3 runs to 12 residues. Germline CDR1 is MNHEY and CDR2 is SVGAGI. V was pared by 2 bases and J by 8 bases, with 9 bases between. CDR3: CASSYARVEAFF. The CDR3 DNA sequence: TGTGCCAGCAGTTACGCTCGAGTCGAAGCTTTCTTT.

This chain links TRBV19 with TRBJ2-3; a weak D match, TRBD1 (6 bases). V gave up 1 base and J gave up 8 bases, with 13 bases separating them. Germline V gene data show CDR1 as LNHDA and CDR2 as SQIVND (reference sequence). This CDR3 has 14 amino acids. The CDR3 sequence: CASSIGRTVVTQYF. The CDR3 DNA sequence: TGTGCCAGTAGTATAGGAAGGACAGTTGTTACGCAGTATTTT. The full variable domain, in which reference TRBV19 and TRBJ2-3 provide the parts outside the CDR3, is DGGITQSPKYLFRKEGQNVTLSCEQNLNHDAMYWYRQDPGQGLRLIYYSQIVNDFQKGDIAEGYSVSREKKESFPLTVTSAQKNPTAFYLCASSIGRTVVTQYFGPGTRLTVL.

This clone has just a few counts. This rearrangement joins TRBV7-2 to TRBJ1-1, with 7 bases lining up with TRBD1. Per the germline V gene, CDR1 is SGHTA and CDR2 is FQGNSA. This CDR3 spans 16 amino acids. Germline trimming cut 1 base from V and 1 base from J; bases unmatched to any gene: 6. The CDR3: CASSLVLTGPNTEAFF. The CDR3 region has the DNA TGTGCCAGCAGCTTAGTCTTGACAGGGCCGAACACTGAAGCTTTCTTT.

This chain links TRBV6-5 with TRBJ2-7; TRBD1 aligns across 8 bases. Per the germline V gene, CDR1 is MNHEY and CDR2 is SVGAGI. The ends lost 6 bases at V and 6 bases at J; junction bases unmatched: 10. The CDR3 extends over 14 amino acids. The CDR3 DNA reads as TGTGCCAGCAGGACACAGGGGGGCTTTCCCGAGCAGTACTTC. It translates to CASRTQGGFPEQYF.

The rearrangement links TRBV7-2 to TRBJ2-1; maybe TRBD2 (6 bases). The CDR3 extends over 17 amino acids. Germline CDR1 reads SGHTA; CDR2 reads FQGNSA. V was cut by 5 bases and J by 4 bases, with 21 bases left in between. CDR3 coding DNA: TGTGCCAGCAGCCTCCGAGTCGCGGGGATGGGTTACAATGAGCAGTTCTTC. As protein: CASSLRVAGMGYNEQFF.